The clone carrying this T cell receptor beta chain was found many times. Its antigen is not known. This record belongs to a study of regulatory T cells in long-lasting Graves disease. Study-level background: The study enrolled newly diagnosed Graves' patients on antithyroid drugs under 3 months.

The germline V gene encodes CDR1 SGHRS and CDR2 YFSETQ. Trimming took 3 bases from V and 7 from J; bases not matched to a gene: 2. The CDR3 consists of 14 residues. Relying on iRepertoire HTBI primers and Arm-PCR of CDR3 regions, the team built TCR beta libraries. TCRdb re-called the multiplex PCR reads through MiXCR, storing one row per CDR3 protein. The top ten clones hold approximately 20% of a sample with roughly 220,000 distinct CDR3 sequences, approximately 20% of them seen once. Time point denoted: newly diagnosed GD, antithyroid drugs for less than 3 months. Extracted RNA from PBMCs served as the source of the TCR library. Study-wide results and caveats: Patients whose Graves' disease persisted exhibited lower TCR diversity than those newly diagnosed. Researchers examined only peripheral blood and not thyroid tissue. Possibly, accuracy suffered from the small sample size.

The clonotype comes from a female donor with Graves disease. The material was peripheral blood mononuclear cells (PBMCs), obtained at new diagnosis, from a patient treated with antithyroid drugs. The chain combines TRBV5-1 with TRBJ2-4; 12 nucleotides align to TRBD1. CDR3 DNA: TGCGCCAGCAGCTGGGGACAGGGGGCGAACATTCAGTACTTC. It translates to CASSWGQGANIQYF.